Sequencing of this T cell receptor (beta chain) was carried out in a study of post-analysis software for immune sequencing data. General study points: Samples made in the same batch grouped tightly together by F measure. With TRBV5-6, TRBV5-1 and TRBV20-1 included, about five TRBV segments were more frequent in patients than in controls.

Between the trimmed V and J ends, which lost 5 bases and 6 bases, there was a span of 18 bases. There are 15 residues in the CDR3. Germline V gives CDR1 SEHNR, CDR2 FQNEAQ (reference sequence). TCR beta cDNA libraries included unique molecular identifiers. TCRdb ran MiXCR on the PCR reads and lists one entry per CDR3 protein. The sample consists of fewer than 550,000 distinct CDR3 sequences, less than 40% of them appearing once. A word on this clonotype: Its antigen is unknown.

The material sequenced was blood. This chain joins TRBV7-9 and TRBJ2-3; D possibly uses TRBD1 or TRBD2 (7 bases each). This receptor was obtained from a girl aged 2-17 years with multiple sclerosis. The CDR3 loop is CASSPQGGGRDTQYF. CDR3 sequence (DNA): TGTGCCAGCAGCCCGCAGGGGGGGGGCCGGGATACGCAGTATTTT.